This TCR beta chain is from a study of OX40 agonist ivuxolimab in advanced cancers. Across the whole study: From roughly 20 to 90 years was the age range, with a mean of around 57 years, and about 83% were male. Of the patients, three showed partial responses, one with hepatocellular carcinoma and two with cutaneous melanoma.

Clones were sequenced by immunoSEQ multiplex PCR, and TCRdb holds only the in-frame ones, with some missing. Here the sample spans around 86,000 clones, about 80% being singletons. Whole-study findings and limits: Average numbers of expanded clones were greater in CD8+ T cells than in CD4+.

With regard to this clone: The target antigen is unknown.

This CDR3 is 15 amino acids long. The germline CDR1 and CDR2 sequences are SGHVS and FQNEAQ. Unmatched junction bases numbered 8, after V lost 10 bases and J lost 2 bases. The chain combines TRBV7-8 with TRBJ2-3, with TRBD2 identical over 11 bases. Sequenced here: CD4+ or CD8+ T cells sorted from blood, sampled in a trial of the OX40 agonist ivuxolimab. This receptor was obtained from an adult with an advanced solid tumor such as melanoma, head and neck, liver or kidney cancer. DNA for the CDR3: TGTGCCACAACATCTAGCGGGGGGACCACAGATACGCAGTATTTT. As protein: CATTSSGGTTDTQYF.